These T cell receptor beta chains were read from a single sample in a study of cytomegalovirus exposure and HLA in healthy donors. The assay was immunoSEQ multiplex PCR, and TCRdb's table has in-frame clones only and misses some. The sample gives about 240,000 clones, about 87% of which show up once; around 3% is in the top ten. Sequencing was done on a sample of PBMCs. All receptors come from a man aged 18 to 35 in good health and CMV-seronegative. Each CDR3 is given with its conserved first and last residue. The order of the fields is J gene, D gene, V gene, clone size, CDR3 protein, CDR3 DNA. A D gene is named only where the DNA matches it firmly. Expanded clones get a size class; other rows say once, few or many, or leave the size out.

J gene: TRBJ2-7; D gene: TRBD1; V gene: TRBV7-2; clone size: .; CDR3 protein: CASSPHERTGTYEQYF; CDR3 DNA: TGTGCCAGCAGCCCCCACGAACGGACAGGGACCTACGAGCAGTACTTC
J gene: TRBJ1-1; D gene: .; V gene: TRBV5-1; clone size: .; CDR3 protein: CASSLVGGGNTEAFF; CDR3 DNA: TGCGCCAGCAGCTTGGTAGGCGGGGGGAACACTGAAGCTTTCTTT
J gene: TRBJ2-2; D gene: TRBD1; V gene: TRBV28; clone size: once; CDR3 protein: CASSLSSRGQGYTGELFF; CDR3 DNA: TGTGCCAGCAGTTTGTCATCGCGGGGACAGGGGTACACCGGGGAGCTGTTTTTT
J gene: TRBJ2-7; D gene: TRBD1; V gene: TRBV6-1; clone size: .; CDR3 protein: CALGQGREQYF; CDR3 DNA: TGTGCCCTCGGACAGGGGCGAGAGCAGTACTTC
J gene: TRBJ1-1; D gene: .; V gene: TRBV5-1; clone size: .; CDR3 protein: CASSLWGRNTEAFF; CDR3 DNA: TGCGCCAGCAGCCTGTGGGGCAGGAACACTGAAGCTTTCTTT
J gene: TRBJ1-5; D gene: .; V gene: TRBV28; clone size: .; CDR3 protein: CASSLGGQNSNQPQHF; CDR3 DNA: TGTGCCAGCAGTTTGGGGGGGCAGAATAGCAATCAGCCCCAGCATTTT
J gene: TRBJ2-1; D gene: .; V gene: TRBV4-3; clone size: .; CDR3 protein: CASSQDLTRNEQFF; CDR3 DNA: TGCGCCAGCAGCCAAGATTTGACTAGGAATGAGCAGTTCTTC
J gene: TRBJ2-7; D gene: TRBD1; V gene: TRBV11-3; clone size: .; CDR3 protein: CASSLVWDRGAYEQYF; CDR3 DNA: TGTGCCAGCAGCTTAGTGTGGGACAGGGGGGCCTACGAGCAGTACTTC
J gene: TRBJ2-7; D gene: .; V gene: TRBV10-1; clone size: once; CDR3 protein: CASSVSTSGYEQYF; CDR3 DNA: TGCGCCAGCAGTGTAAGCACCTCTGGCTACGAGCAGTACTTC
J gene: TRBJ2-1; D gene: TRBD2; V gene: TRBV9; clone size: .; CDR3 protein: CASSPTSGISYNEQFF; CDR3 DNA: TGTGCCAGCAGCCCTACTAGCGGGATCTCCTACAATGAGCAGTTCTTC
J gene: TRBJ2-7; D gene: .; V gene: TRBV7-2; clone size: .; CDR3 protein: CASSLLRGNTYEQYF; CDR3 DNA: TGTGCCAGCAGCCTACTACGGGGGAACACCTACGAGCAGTACTTC
J gene: TRBJ2-3; D gene: TRBD2; V gene: TRBV28; clone size: .; CDR3 protein: CASSLREGSDTQYF; CDR3 DNA: TGTGCCAGCAGTTTAAGGGAGGGATCGGATACGCAGTATTTT
J gene: TRBJ2-7; D gene: TRBD2; V gene: TRBV6-5; clone size: .; CDR3 protein: CASSYGGGPYEQYF; CDR3 DNA: TGTGCCAGCAGTTACGGCGGGGGACCCTACGAGCAGTACTTC
J gene: TRBJ2-2; D gene: .; V gene: TRBV23-1; clone size: .; CDR3 protein: CASSPSPTGNNTGELFF; CDR3 DNA: TGCGCCAGCAGTCCCTCTCCCACAGGGAACAACACCGGGGAGCTGTTTTTT
J gene: TRBJ1-3; D gene: .; V gene: TRBV11-2; clone size: .; CDR3 protein: CASSLDRQVIAGNTIYF; CDR3 DNA: TGTGCCAGCAGCTTAGATCGTCAAGTGATAGCTGGAAACACCATATATTTT
J gene: TRBJ1-5; D gene: TRBD1; V gene: TRBV10-2; clone size: once; CDR3 protein: CASSEQGVNQPQHF; CDR3 DNA: TGCGCCAGCAGTGAGCAGGGGGTCAATCAGCCCCAGCATTTT
J gene: TRBJ2-7; D gene: .; V gene: TRBV7-8; clone size: few; CDR3 protein: CASSLELGGGEQYF; CDR3 DNA: TGTGCCAGCAGCTTAGAGCTGGGCGGAGGCGAGCAGTACTTC
J gene: TRBJ1-1; D gene: TRBD1; V gene: TRBV19; clone size: .; CDR3 protein: CASSGDRSGNTEAFF; CDR3 DNA: TGTGCCAGTAGTGGGGACAGGTCTGGAAACACTGAAGCTTTCTTT
J gene: TRBJ2-7; D gene: .; V gene: TRBV28; clone size: .; CDR3 protein: CASRPRRGPNEQYF; CDR3 DNA: TGTGCCAGCAGGCCCAGGAGGGGACCGAACGAGCAGTACTTC
J gene: TRBJ1-1; D gene: .; V gene: TRBV11-2; clone size: .; CDR3 protein: CASSLDGRAGTEAFF; CDR3 DNA: TGTGCCAGCAGCTTAGATGGGCGGGCAGGCACTGAAGCTTTCTTT
J gene: TRBJ2-3; D gene: TRBD2; V gene: TRBV6-4; clone size: .; CDR3 protein: CASRIAGVPDTQYF; CDR3 DNA: TGTGCCAGCAGAATAGCGGGGGTCCCAGATACGCAGTATTTT
J gene: TRBJ2-7; D gene: .; V gene: TRBV23-1; clone size: .; CDR3 protein: CASRKGADEQYF; CDR3 DNA: TGCGCCAGCAGAAAGGGAGCTGACGAGCAGTACTTC
J gene: TRBJ1-1; D gene: TRBD1; V gene: TRBV19; clone size: .; CDR3 protein: CASTSTGQGYRAEAFF; CDR3 DNA: TGTGCCAGTACCTCTACGGGACAGGGGTATAGGGCAGAAGCTTTCTTT
J gene: TRBJ2-1; D gene: TRBD2; V gene: TRBV6-6; clone size: .; CDR3 protein: CASTLAGGDEQFF; CDR3 DNA: TGTGCCAGCACCTTAGCGGGGGGAGATGAGCAGTTCTTC
J gene: TRBJ2-7; D gene: .; V gene: TRBV18; clone size: .; CDR3 protein: CASSPQRAGRYEQYF; CDR3 DNA: TGTGCCAGCTCACCACAAAGGGCAGGGCGCTACGAGCAGTACTTC
J gene: TRBJ2-1; D gene: .; V gene: TRBV4-3; clone size: .; CDR3 protein: CASSQDRGISSYNEQFF; CDR3 DNA: TGCGCCAGCAGCCAAGATAGGGGGATCTCCTCCTACAATGAGCAGTTCTTC
J gene: TRBJ2-7; D gene: TRBD1; V gene: TRBV7-4; clone size: .; CDR3 protein: CASSLSVWGQGACEQYF; CDR3 DNA: TGTGCCAGCAGCTTGTCGGTGTGGGGACAGGGGGCCTGCGAGCAGTACTTC
J gene: TRBJ2-7; D gene: .; V gene: TRBV5-1; clone size: .; CDR3 protein: CASKERAEGNEQYF; CDR3 DNA: TGCGCCAGCAAAGAGCGGGCGGAGGGGAACGAGCAGTACTTC